Sequencing of this T cell receptor (delta chain) was carried out in a study of γδ T cells in repeated Plasmodium falciparum infection. Study-wide points: Compared with Australian children, Malian Vdelta2-negative repertoires seemed more clonal, less diverse, less shared. The Malian cohort came from a small rural village of predominantly one ethnic group.

The CDR3 is 19 residues long. Germline values: CDR1 TSWWSYY, CDR2 QGS. Germline trimming cut 0 bases from V and 3 bases from J; bases unmatched to any gene: 12. This clone was found a few times. No antigen is known for it. The protein in TCRdb stems from a much larger clone and differs at residue 14 from this DNA's translation, likely a read error; here the protein is translated from the DNA. Vgamma9/Vdelta2+ and Vdelta2-negative gammadelta T cells were flow-sorted from PBMC for bulk sequencing. TCRdb reran clone calling via CATT on the multiplex PCR reads. The table has 80,000 to 95,000 delta-chain clones, over 1.3% seen once; the top ten hold just under 9%.

The TCR was taken from a pool of human donors (malaria-infected and uninfected, not separated). The sequenced material came from gamma-delta T cells from blood. The J gene is TRDJ1, the V gene TRDV1, with 11 bases aligning to TRDD3. Assignment of the J gene here rests on matching the DNA to germline, because TCRdb gives none. The CDR3 reads CALGELLGGGYAWADKLIF. The CDR3 DNA follows: TGTGCTCTTGGGGAACTCCTAGGTGGGGGATACGCTTGGGCCGATAAACTCATCTTT.